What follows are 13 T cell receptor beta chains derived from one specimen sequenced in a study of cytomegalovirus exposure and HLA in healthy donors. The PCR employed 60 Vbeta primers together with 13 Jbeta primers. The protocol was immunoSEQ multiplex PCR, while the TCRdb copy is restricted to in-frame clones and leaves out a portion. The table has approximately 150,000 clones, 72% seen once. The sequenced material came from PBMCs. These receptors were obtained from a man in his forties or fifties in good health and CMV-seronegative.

The CDR3, as DNA: TGTGCCAGCAGCTTAGCCGCTAGCGGGAATAATGAGCAGTTCTTC. Encoded protein: CASSLAASGNNEQFF. V is TRBV7-2 and J is TRBJ2-1, with TRBD2 matching 9 bases. CDR1 and CDR2 from the germline V gene are SGHTA and FQGNSA. The CDR3 sequence is 15 residues long. The V segment lost 0 bases and the J segment 7 bases; nucleotides outside the gene matches: 4.

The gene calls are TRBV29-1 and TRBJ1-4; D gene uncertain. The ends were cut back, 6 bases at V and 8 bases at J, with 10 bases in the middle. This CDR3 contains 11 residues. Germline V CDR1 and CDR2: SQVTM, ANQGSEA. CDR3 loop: CSVTAGEKLFF. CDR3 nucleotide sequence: TGCAGCGTAACGGCGGGAGAAAAACTGTTTTTT.

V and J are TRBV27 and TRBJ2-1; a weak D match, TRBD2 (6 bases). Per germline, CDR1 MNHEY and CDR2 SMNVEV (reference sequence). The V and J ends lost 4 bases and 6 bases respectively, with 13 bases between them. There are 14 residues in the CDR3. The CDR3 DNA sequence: TGTGCCAGCAGTTCCGGGGGACTGCGCAATGAGCAGTTCTTC. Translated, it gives CASSSGGLRNEQFF.

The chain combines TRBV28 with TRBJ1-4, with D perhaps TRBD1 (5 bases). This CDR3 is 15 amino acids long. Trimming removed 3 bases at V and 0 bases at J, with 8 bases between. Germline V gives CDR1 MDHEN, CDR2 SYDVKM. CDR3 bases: TGTGCCAGCAGTTTCCCGACAGCAACTAATGAAAAACTGTTTTTT. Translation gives CASSFPTATNEKLFF.

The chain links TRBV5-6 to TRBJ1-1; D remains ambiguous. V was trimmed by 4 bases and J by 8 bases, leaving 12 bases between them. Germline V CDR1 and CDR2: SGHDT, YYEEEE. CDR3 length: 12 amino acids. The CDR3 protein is CASSLLPSEAFF. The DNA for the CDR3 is TGTGCCAGCAGCCTCCTTCCTTCCGAAGCTTTCTTT.

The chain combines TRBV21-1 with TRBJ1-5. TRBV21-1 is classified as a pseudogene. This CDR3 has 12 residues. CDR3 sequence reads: CASRWGVQPQHF. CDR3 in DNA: TGTGCCAGCAGATGGGGGGTTCAGCCCCAGCATTTT.

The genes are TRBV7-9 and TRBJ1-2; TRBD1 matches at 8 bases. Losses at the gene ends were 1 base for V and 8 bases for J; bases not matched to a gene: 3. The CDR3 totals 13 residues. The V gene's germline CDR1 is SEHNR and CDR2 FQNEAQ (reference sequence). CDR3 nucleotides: TGTGCCAGCAGCTTAGGACAGGGGAGGGGCTACACCTTC. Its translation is CASSLGQGRGYTF. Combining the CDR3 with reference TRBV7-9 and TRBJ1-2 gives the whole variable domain DTGVSQNPRHKITKRGQNVTFRCDPISEHNRLYWYRQTLGQGPEFLTYFQNEAQLEKSRLLSDRFSAERPKGSFSTLEIQRTEQGDSAMYLCASSLGQGRGYTFGSGTRLTVV.

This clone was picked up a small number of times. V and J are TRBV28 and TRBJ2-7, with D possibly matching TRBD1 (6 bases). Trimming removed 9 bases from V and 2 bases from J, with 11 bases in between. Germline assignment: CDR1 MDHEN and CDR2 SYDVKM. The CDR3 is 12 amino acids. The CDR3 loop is CASFRGPYEQYF. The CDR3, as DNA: TGTGCCAGTTTCAGGGGACCCTACGAGCAGTACTTC.

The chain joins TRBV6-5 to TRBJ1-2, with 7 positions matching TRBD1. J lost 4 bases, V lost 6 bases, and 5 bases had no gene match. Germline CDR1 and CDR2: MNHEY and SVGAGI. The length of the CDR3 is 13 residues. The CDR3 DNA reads TGTGCCAGCAGCCCGTCAGGGGGCTATGGCTACACCTTC. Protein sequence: CASSPSGGYGYTF.

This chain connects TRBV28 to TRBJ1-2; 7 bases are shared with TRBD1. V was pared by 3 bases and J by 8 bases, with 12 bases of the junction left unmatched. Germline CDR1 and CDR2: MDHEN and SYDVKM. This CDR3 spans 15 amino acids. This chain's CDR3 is CASSFLTGYEKGYTF. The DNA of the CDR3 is TGTGCCAGCAGTTTCTTGACAGGGTATGAAAAGGGCTACACCTTC.

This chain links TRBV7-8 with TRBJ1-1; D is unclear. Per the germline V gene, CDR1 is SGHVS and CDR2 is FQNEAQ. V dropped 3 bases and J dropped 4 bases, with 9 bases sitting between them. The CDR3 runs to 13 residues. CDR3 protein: CASSFEGFTEAFF. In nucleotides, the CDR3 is TGTGCCAGCAGCTTTGAGGGTTTCACTGAAGCTTTCTTT. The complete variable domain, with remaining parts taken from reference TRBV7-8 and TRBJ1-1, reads GAGVSQSPRYKVAKRGQDVALRCDPISGHVSLFWYQQALGQGPEFLTYFQNEAQLDKSGLPSDRFFAERPEGSVSTLKIQRTQQEDSAVYLCASSFEGFTEAFFGQGTRLTVV.

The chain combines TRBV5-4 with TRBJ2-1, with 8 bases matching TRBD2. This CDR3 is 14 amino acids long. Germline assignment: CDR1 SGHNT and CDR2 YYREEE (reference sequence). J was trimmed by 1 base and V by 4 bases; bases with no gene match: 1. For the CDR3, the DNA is TGTGCCAGCAGCCGGGAGGGTTCCTACAATGAGCAGTTCTTC. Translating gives CASSREGSYNEQFF.

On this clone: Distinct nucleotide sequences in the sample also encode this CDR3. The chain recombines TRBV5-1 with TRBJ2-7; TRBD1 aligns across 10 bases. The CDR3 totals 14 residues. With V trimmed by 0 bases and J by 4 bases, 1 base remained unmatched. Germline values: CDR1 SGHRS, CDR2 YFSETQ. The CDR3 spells CASSLGGQGYEQYF. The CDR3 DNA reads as TGCGCCAGCAGCTTGGGGGGACAGGGGTACGAGCAGTACTTC. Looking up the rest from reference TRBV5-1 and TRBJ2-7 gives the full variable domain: KAGVTQTPRYLIKTRGQQVTLSCSPISGHRSVSWYQQTPGQGLQFLFEYFSETQRNKGNFPGRFSGRQFSNSRSEMNVSTLELGDSALYLCASSLGGQGYEQYFGPGTRLTVT.